The next 5 T cell receptor beta chains were all read from a single sample in a study of T cell responses to AZD1222 COVID-19 vaccine. Generated by immunoSEQ multiplex PCR, the TCRdb table keeps only in-frame clones and is missing some. This repertoire shows 100,000 to 140,000 clones, 70% to 90% found once; its top ten account for about 5%. Sequenced here: peripheral blood, sampled 28 days after the second AZD1222 dose. The receptors here all came from an adult who received the AZD1222 COVID-19 vaccine.

This chain links TRBV3-1 (or the pseudogene TRBV3-2) with TRBJ2-1, with 10 bases fitting TRBD1. CDR3 length: 15 residues. Germline V gene sequence: CDR1 LGHDT, CDR2 YNNKEL (reference sequence). Trimming at V came to 4 bases and at J to 5 bases, leaving 5 bases not matched to a gene. CDR3 protein: CASSLGTGDHNEQFF. The CDR3 DNA follows: TGTGCCAGCAGCCTGGGGACAGGGGACCACAATGAGCAGTTCTTC.

This sequence joins TRBV29-1 and TRBJ2-7; D uncertain. The CDR3 is made up of 11 amino acids. V was clipped by 6 bases and J by 3 bases, with 9 bases between them. Germline V CDR1 and CDR2: SQVTM, ANQGSEA. CDR3 in amino acids: CSVGTNYEQYF. CDR3 nucleotides: TGCAGCGTGGGAACAAACTACGAGCAGTACTTC.

V and J are TRBV5-8 and TRBJ2-7, with TRBD2 identical over 12 bases. With V trimmed by 3 bases and J by 3 bases, 4 bases remained unmatched. This CDR3 is built from 15 residues. Germline values: CDR1 SGHTS, CDR2 YDEGEE. The CDR3 reads CASSSGLAGFYEQYF. The CDR3 DNA reads as TGTGCCAGCAGCTCGGGACTAGCGGGTTTCTACGAGCAGTACTTC.

This chain connects TRBV29-1 to TRBJ2-7, with 9 bases that match TRBD1. Per germline, CDR1 SQVTM and CDR2 ANQGSEA. The length of the CDR3 is 16 residues. J lost 2 bases, V lost 7 bases, and 15 bases had no gene match. This chain's CDR3 is CSAPRPRDRVTYEQYF. CDR3 coding DNA: TGCAGCGCCCCCAGACCCCGGGACAGGGTCACCTACGAGCAGTACTTC.

This chain joins TRBV5-5 and TRBJ1-3; a possible D gene is TRBD1 (6 bases). This CDR3 is built from 16 residues. V lost 4 bases, J lost 0 bases, and 14 bases lay in between. Germline V gene sequence: CDR1 SGHKS, CDR2 YYEKEE (reference sequence). The DNA of the CDR3 is TGTGCCAGCAGCCCCGGGACACAACGCTCTGGAAACACCATATATTTT. This gives the protein CASSPGTQRSGNTIYF. The whole variable domain, remainder taken from reference TRBV5-5 and TRBJ1-3, is DAGVTQSPTHLIKTRGQQVTLRCSPISGHKSVSWYQQVLGQGPQFIFQYYEKEERGRGNFPDRFSARQFPNYSSELNVNALLLGDSALYLCASSPGTQRSGNTIYFGEGSWLTVV.